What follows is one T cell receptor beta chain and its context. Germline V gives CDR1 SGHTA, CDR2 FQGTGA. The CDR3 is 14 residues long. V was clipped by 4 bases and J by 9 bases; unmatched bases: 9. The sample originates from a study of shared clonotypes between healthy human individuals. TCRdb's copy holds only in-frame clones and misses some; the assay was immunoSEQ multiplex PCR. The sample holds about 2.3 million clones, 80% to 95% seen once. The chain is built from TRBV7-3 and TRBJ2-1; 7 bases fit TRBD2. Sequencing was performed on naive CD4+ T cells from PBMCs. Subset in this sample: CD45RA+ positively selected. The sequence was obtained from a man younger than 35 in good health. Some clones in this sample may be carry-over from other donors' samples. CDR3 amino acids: CASSSPGGSGEQFF. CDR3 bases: TGTGCCAGCAGCTCCCCCGGCGGGAGTGGTGAGCAGTTCTTC.